This entry describes one T cell receptor (beta chain). The data were produced by immunoSEQ multiplex PCR, yet TCRdb's version contains in-frame clones alone and is incomplete. Here the sample spans 200,000 to 300,000 clones, more than 85% being singletons. Patients of the Seattle cohort, enrolled during active infection, were followed longitudinally. The data were taken from a study of blood T cell repertoires in COVID-19. V lost 3 bases and J 1 base, leaving 11 bases between the germline ends. Per germline, CDR1 SGHTA and CDR2 FQGTGA. This CDR3 region has 15 residues. This receptor was obtained from a young adult with COVID-19, enrolled during active disease. The chain has TRBV7-3 and TRBJ2-3, with D perhaps matching TRBD2 (6 bases). Sequencing was performed on peripheral blood. The chain's CDR3 is CASSFGDLGTDTQYF. CDR3 DNA sequence: TGTGCCAGCAGCTTTGGGGACTTAGGCACAGATACGCAGTATTTT.